One and the same sample provided the 30 T cell receptor beta chains below, sequenced in a study of cytomegalovirus exposure and HLA in healthy donors. PCR was performed using 60 Vbeta and 13 Jbeta primers. TCRdb's table, derived via immunoSEQ multiplex PCR, lists solely in-frame clones and lacks some. The repertoire holds 210,000 or so clones, more than 60% seen once, with less than 3% in the top ten. Sequencing was performed on PBMCs. These receptors were obtained from a woman aged 55 to 70 in good health and CMV-seropositive.

CDR3 DNA: TGCAGCGTTACTAGCGGGAGTTCCTACGAGCAGTACTTC. Protein product: CSVTSGSSYEQYF. This chain connects TRBV29-1 to TRBJ2-7; 11 nucleotides agree with TRBD2. This CDR3 is 13 amino acids long. V dropped 5 bases and J dropped 1; count of bases not matched to a gene: 1. The germline CDR1 and CDR2 sequences are SQVTM and ANQGSEA.

The chain is built from TRBV15 and TRBJ1-3; unclear D gene. Deletions cut 2 bases from V and 0 bases from J, with 5 bases between. This CDR3 is built from 14 residues. Per germline, CDR1 LNHNV and CDR2 YYDKDF (reference sequence). The CDR3 reads CATSRSSSGNTIYF. In DNA form, the CDR3 reads TGTGCCACCAGCAGATCCAGCTCTGGAAACACCATATATTTT. The whole variable domain, filled in from reference TRBV15 and TRBJ1-3, reads DAMVIQNPRYQVTQFGKPVTLSCSQTLNHNVMYWYQQKSSQAPKLLFHYYDKDFNNEADTPDNFQSRRPNTSFCFLDIRSPGLGDTAMYLCATSRSSSGNTIYFGEGSWLTVV.

The table lists this clone with a few counts. The rearrangement joins TRBV5-5 to TRBJ1-4, with D possibly matching TRBD1 (6 bases). V lost 1 base and J 9 bases, leaving 16 bases between the germline ends. The CDR3 length is 15 residues. Germline assignment: CDR1 SGHKS and CDR2 YYEKEE (reference sequence). The CDR3 DNA reads TGTGCCAGCAGCTTGCCCGGAGGGGGGGGGAAAAAACTGTTTTTT. Translating it yields CASSLPGGGGKKLFF.

The rearrangement joins TRBV2 to TRBJ2-1; TRBD1 matches at 8 bases. Germline-derived CDR1 and CDR2 are SNHLY and FYNNEI. V gave up 4 bases and J gave up 7 bases; unmatched junction bases: 3. This CDR3 is built from 13 residues. Written as DNA, the CDR3 is TGTGCCAGCAGTGGGACAGGGACGAATGAGCAGTTCTTC. Its protein is CASSGTGTNEQFF.

J is TRBJ2-1 and V is TRBV30, with TRBD1 identical over 9 bases. Germline V CDR1 and CDR2: GTSNPN, SVGIG (reference sequence). Unmatched junction bases numbered 10, after V lost 1 base and J lost 3 bases. The CDR3 extends over 17 amino acids. CDR3: CAWSGVSTGGYYNEQFF. DNA of the CDR3: TGTGCCTGGAGTGGGGTTTCGACAGGGGGTTACTACAATGAGCAGTTCTTC.

The CDR3 nucleotides are TGTGCCAGCACGAGGGGGCCAAGAACTGAAGCTTTCTTT. Its protein product is CASTRGPRTEAFF. The V call is TRBV5-6, the J call TRBJ1-1; 7 bases match TRBD1. This CDR3 has 13 residues. Trimming cost V 6 bases and J 5 bases; bases outside gene matches: 7. Germline loops: CDR1 SGHDT, CDR2 YYEEEE.

This chain joins TRBV6-5 and TRBJ2-7; 8 bases line up with TRBD1. V was clipped by 6 bases and J by 2 bases; unmatched bases: 9. Germline values: CDR1 MNHEY, CDR2 SVGAGI. The CDR3 sequence is 15 residues long. The CDR3 region has the DNA TGTGCCAGCAGCGCAACAGGGGGTTCGCCCTACGAGCAGTACTTC. The encoded protein is CASSATGGSPYEQYF.

J is TRBJ1-5 and V is TRBV4-3; tentatively, D is TRBD1 (5 bases). Deletions cut 0 bases from V and 9 bases from J, with 15 bases between. Germline V gives CDR1 LGHNA, CDR2 YSLEER. This CDR3 is 15 amino acids long. Written as DNA, the CDR3 is TGCGCCAGCAGCCAAGATTTTCAGGGCGTGCTGCCCCAGCATTTT. Its translation: CASSQDFQGVLPQHF.

The chain joins TRBV27 to TRBJ1-5; D gene unclear. The CDR3 is 16 amino acids. Germline CDR1 MNHEY, CDR2 SMNVEV (reference sequence). V was trimmed by 5 bases and J by 5 bases, leaving 19 bases between them. The CDR3 DNA sequence: TGTGCCAGCAGTCCCCACGGACTGGGAAGCCATCAGCCCCAGCATTTT. Translating gives CASSPHGLGSHQPQHF.

The rearrangement joins TRBV30 to TRBJ2-1; D perhaps matches TRBD1 (6 bases). Germline CDR1 reads GTSNPN; CDR2 reads SVGIG (reference sequence). The CDR3 consists of 12 residues. V was shortened by 0 bases and J by 8 bases, with 8 bases between the two germline ends. CDR3 sequence: CAWSVQGYEQFF. The CDR3 DNA sequence: TGTGCCTGGAGTGTTCAGGGGTATGAGCAGTTCTTC.

This clone was counted between two and nine times. This sequence joins TRBV6-1 and TRBJ2-4; possibly TRBD2 for D (6 bases). Germline CDR1 reads MNHNS; CDR2 reads SASEGT. Trimming stripped 1 base from V and 0 bases from J, with 10 bases between. The CDR3 extends over 16 amino acids. The CDR3 DNA follows: TGTGCCAGCAGTGAAGTGAGGCGGGGAGCCAAAAACATTCAGTACTTC. This sequence encodes CASSEVRRGAKNIQYF.

V and J are TRBV5-1 and TRBJ1-4; 9 nucleotides agree with TRBD1. J lost 9 bases, V lost 4 bases, and 7 bases had no gene match. The CDR3 covers 14 residues. CDR1 and CDR2 (germline): SGHRS, YFSETQ. This CDR3 is CASSTGQGPKKLFF. The CDR3 nucleotides read TGCGCCAGCAGCACGGGACAGGGACCTAAAAAACTGTTTTTT.

V and J are TRBV2 and TRBJ2-3; D unresolved. The germline gives CDR1 SNHLY, CDR2 FYNNEI. The ends were cut back, 10 bases at V and 7 bases at J, with 12 bases in the middle. The CDR3 runs to 11 residues. The CDR3 coding sequence is TGTGCCACCCGCGAGTCCCATACGCAGTATTTT. The encoded protein is CATRESHTQYF.

This sequence joins TRBV10-2 and TRBJ2-5; perhaps TRBD2 as D (6 bases). The CDR3 covers 18 residues. The germline V and J ends were trimmed by 1 base and 0 bases, with 18 bases remaining between them. CDR1 and CDR2 from the germline V gene are WSHSY and SAAADI. The CDR3 DNA is TGCGCCAGCAGTGAGTGGTCGGGCGCTAGCGCGTACCAAGAGACCCAGTACTTC. It is translated as CASSEWSGASAYQETQYF.

With respect to this clone: A read error may produce the germline difference seen at one junction end. This chain links TRBV7-2 with TRBJ2-3; 9 bases map to TRBD1. This CDR3 spans 16 amino acids. Germline V gene lookup returns CDR1 SGHTA and CDR2 FQGNSA. As DNA, the CDR3 is TGTGCCAGCAGCCTAGCCGGGACAGGGACAAAAGATACGCAGTATTTT. Translated, it gives CASSLAGTGTKDTQYF.

The table lists this clone with a few counts. This sequence joins TRBV27 and TRBJ1-5, with D perhaps matching TRBD1 (6 bases). The CDR3 is 15 amino acids. Trimming removed 6 bases at V and 0 bases at J, with 12 bases between. Germline CDR1 MNHEY, CDR2 SMNVEV (reference sequence). The CDR3, as DNA: TGTGCCAGCAGCCGTGGACAGTATAGCAATCAGCCCCAGCATTTT. Protein sequence: CASSRGQYSNQPQHF.

The chain links TRBV5-1 to TRBJ2-2; the match to TRBD2 covers 14 bases. Per the germline V gene, CDR1 is SGHRS and CDR2 is YFSETQ. CDR3 length: 18 residues. V was pared by 0 bases and J by 2 bases, with 3 bases of the junction left unmatched. Written as DNA, the CDR3 is TGCGCCAGCAGCTTGGGGGGACTAGCGGGGGTCAACACCGGGGAGCTGTTTTTT. Residues: CASSLGGLAGVNTGELFF.

The chain links TRBV28 to TRBJ1-5; D remains ambiguous. V was trimmed by 8 bases and J by 7 bases, leaving 15 bases between them. The CDR3 covers 13 residues. Germline CDR1 MDHEN, CDR2 SYDVKM. The CDR3 region is CASDWREGQPQHF. CDR3 nucleotides: TGTGCCAGCGATTGGAGGGAAGGACAGCCCCAGCATTTT.

This rearrangement joins TRBV5-4 to TRBJ1-4; 9 nucleotides match TRBD1. CDR3 size: 17 residues. CDR1 and CDR2 (germline): SGHNT, YYREEE (reference sequence). V lost 3 bases, J lost 8 bases, and 14 bases stayed unmatched. The CDR3 DNA is TGTGCCAGCAGCTCGCCGGGACAGGGCTCCTCCGGCGAAAAACTGTTTTTT. This gives the protein CASSSPGQGSSGEKLFF. The full variable domain, with the rest looked up from reference TRBV5-4 and TRBJ1-4, is ETGVTQSPTHLIKTRGQQVTLRCSSQSGHNTVSWYQQALGQGPQFIFQYYREEENGRGNFPPRFSGLQFPNYSSELNVNALELDDSALYLCASSSPGQGSSGEKLFFGSGTQLSVL.

The chain joins TRBV7-2 to TRBJ1-1, with 8 bases lining up with TRBD1. Germline CDR1 SGHTA, CDR2 FQGNSA. The trim removed 5 bases at V and 8 bases at J, leaving 10 bases unmatched. The CDR3 spans 14 residues. The CDR3 sequence is CASSPYAWTGEAFF. The CDR3 coding sequence is TGTGCCAGCAGCCCCTACGCCTGGACAGGGGAAGCTTTCTTT.

This sequence joins TRBV4-1 and TRBJ1-2, with a possible D match to TRBD1 (6 bases). CDR3 length equals 15 residues. Trimming removed 0 bases from V and 4 bases from J, with 12 bases in between. Germline assignment: CDR1 MGHRA and CDR2 YSYEKL. CDR3 loop: CASSQDGGRSYGYTF. The DNA of the CDR3 is TGCGCCAGCAGCCAAGATGGGGGCCGGTCCTATGGCTACACCTTC.

This chain connects TRBV19 to TRBJ2-3; no reliable D call. Trimming took 4 bases from V and 4 from J, leaving 15 bases between them. The length of the CDR3 is 15 residues. Germline CDR1 is LNHDA and CDR2 is SQIVND (reference sequence). This CDR3 reads CASSTSLSGPDTQYF. The CDR3 nucleotides are TGTGCCAGTAGTACCTCCCTCAGTGGCCCAGATACGCAGTATTTT.

The V call is TRBV7-9, the J call TRBJ2-7, with D possibly matching TRBD1 (7 bases). V was pared by 5 bases and J by 3 bases, with 14 bases between. CDR1 is SEHNR, CDR2 FQNEAQ, per germline (reference sequence). The CDR3 totals 14 residues. The CDR3 loop reads CASSRGGTDYEQYF. The CDR3 region has the DNA TGTGCCAGCAGCCGAGGGGGGACAGACTACGAGCAGTACTTC.

This clone was found a few times. J is TRBJ2-1 and V is TRBV7-8; D might be TRBD2 (5 bases). Germline assignment: CDR1 SGHVS and CDR2 FQNEAQ. The CDR3 spans 15 residues. Trimming removed 6 bases from V and 2 bases from J, with 14 bases in between. In DNA form, the CDR3 reads TGTGCCAGCAGTATCGGGGTCCCAGCCTACAATGAGCAGTTCTTC. It encodes CASSIGVPAYNEQFF.

J is TRBJ1-4 and V is TRBV19; no firm D call. CDR1 is LNHDA, CDR2 SQIVND, per germline (reference sequence). This CDR3 comprises 13 residues. V lost 4 bases and J lost 7, with 10 bases in between. The CDR3 DNA sequence: TGTGCCAGTAGTAAGAGAGAATTTGAAAAACTGTTTTTT. This encodes CASSKREFEKLFF.

A note on this clone: A read error may produce the germline difference seen at one junction end. V gene TRBV7-9 combines with J gene TRBJ2-2; D remains ambiguous. Looked up from germline, CDR1 is SEHNR and CDR2 is FQNEAQ (reference sequence). The CDR3 is made up of 12 amino acids. The CDR3 loop is CSSRANTGELFF. The DNA of the CDR3 is TGTTCCAGCCGAGCGAACACCGGGGAGCTGTTTTTT.

This sequence joins TRBV11-1 and TRBJ2-7; TRBD1 matches at 9 bases. Per germline, CDR1 SGHAT and CDR2 FQDESV (reference sequence). Germline trimming cut 0 bases from V and 5 bases from J; bases unmatched to any gene: 5. The CDR3 consists of 15 residues. CDR3 coding DNA: TGTGCCAGCAGCTTAGCCGGGACAGGGATACACGAGCAGTACTTC. Protein product: CASSLAGTGIHEQYF.

The V gene is TRBV5-1, the J gene TRBJ2-2, with 12 bases identical to TRBD2. This CDR3 has 15 amino acids. V lost 4 bases to trimming and J lost 5 bases; unmatched junction nucleotides: 3. Germline CDR1 SGHRS, CDR2 YFSETQ. The CDR3 nucleotides read TGCGCCAGCAGCGTCGGACTAGCGGGGACCGGGGAGCTGTTTTTT. This sequence encodes CASSVGLAGTGELFF. The variable domain in full, with the rest retrieved from reference TRBV5-1 and TRBJ2-2, is KAGVTQTPRYLIKTRGQQVTLSCSPISGHRSVSWYQQTPGQGLQFLFEYFSETQRNKGNFPGRFSGRQFSNSRSEMNVSTLELGDSALYLCASSVGLAGTGELFFGEGSRLTVL.

CDR3 amino acids: CASSSPTSFTDTQYF. In DNA form, the CDR3 reads TGTGCCAGCAGCAGCCCGACTAGCTTCACAGATACGCAGTATTTT. The rearrangement links TRBV5-6 to TRBJ2-3; 7 bases map to TRBD2. Unmatched junction bases numbered 7, after V lost 4 bases and J lost 2 bases. Per germline, CDR1 SGHDT and CDR2 YYEEEE. CDR3 length equals 15 residues.

To note about this clone: A clone one base away is much larger, so this may be a read error. The chain uses TRBV5-6 and TRBJ1-5; a possible D gene is TRBD1 (6 bases). The V end lost 2 bases, the J end lost 0 bases, and 9 bases lay between the germline ends. The CDR3 contains 15 residues. CDR1 is SGHDT and CDR2 is YYEEEE in the germline V gene. For the CDR3, the DNA is TGTGCCAGCAGCTTTCAGGGGTATAGCAATCAGCCCCAGCATTTT. Protein sequence: CASSFQGYSNQPQHF.